This TCR beta chain was obtained from a study of blood T cell repertoires in COVID-19 (TCRdb year 2020). With respect to the entire study: The collaborator samples originated in the United States, Italy and Spain and spanned the acute and convalescent phases of COVID-19. The material from the prospective study consisted of cDNA or gDNA derived from T cells, B-cell-depleted T cells, or PBMCs. The dataset comprised deeply sampled blood TCRbeta repertoires from subjects exposed to, actively infected with, or recovered from COVID-19. A freely available public database, intended as a resource for researchers studying the immune response to SARS-CoV-2, is where the repertoires were released. Samples came from the ongoing ImmuneRACE study (first 160 participants) plus 1,254 subjects from 6 global collaborators. A de-identified subject ID, COVID-19 status, age in years and sex were almost always included in the sample metadata. Where available, HLA class I and class II types were taken from metadata supplied by the sample provider and were not determined by assay-based typing.

TCRbeta CDR3 regions were amplified from genomic DNA using the immunoSEQ Assay, a bias-controlled multiplex PCR. The original pipeline was this. The number of nucleated cells in each sample was estimated from the amplification of reference gene primers within the assay. Sequence reads were collapsed and filtered to measure the absolute abundance of every unique TCRbeta CDR3 rearrangement. For each sample, productive Simpson clonality was calculated as the square root of Simpson's diversity index across productive rearrangements. Here the immuneACCESS table is served through TCRdb, limited to in-frame sequences with V and J called. Missing clones are a known gap in these copies; in checked studies unresolved V genes cover under half, and the rest lacks a known reason. V and J calls and clone size follow that table, whereas D and trimming were derived from the DNA. The sample includes approximately 110,000 clones, with about 85% observed a single time. In total, the top ten clones hold over 2% of the sample.

Taken from cysteine to phenylalanine, the CDR3 has 15 residues. Only CDR3 DNA is held: 45 bases, read in frame from base 1. From the germline V gene (reference sequence), CDR1 is SGHNT and CDR2 is YYREEE. Results and caveats for the whole study, not just this receptor: The quantity of clinical and demographic metadata differed by source and by participant and was supplied without curation.

A word on this clone: The antigen it recognizes is unknown. Germline is not matched at one junction end, which may reflect a read error.

The collaborating institutions used their own protocols to collect whole blood in K2EDTA tubes. For TCRbeta analysis, collaborators shipped samples as frozen whole blood, isolated PBMCs, or DNA extracted from either of those sample types. This clonotype was sampled from a human donor in a cohort sampled during active COVID-19. Sequencing was carried out using peripheral blood. The chain joins TRBV5-4 to TRBJ2-2; tentative D gene TRBD2, with 7 bases matching. The DNA sequence is as follows: TGTGCCCGCAGGGTAGGGGGGGGTCTCACCGGGGAGCTGTTTTTT. The translation is CARRVGGGLTGELFF.